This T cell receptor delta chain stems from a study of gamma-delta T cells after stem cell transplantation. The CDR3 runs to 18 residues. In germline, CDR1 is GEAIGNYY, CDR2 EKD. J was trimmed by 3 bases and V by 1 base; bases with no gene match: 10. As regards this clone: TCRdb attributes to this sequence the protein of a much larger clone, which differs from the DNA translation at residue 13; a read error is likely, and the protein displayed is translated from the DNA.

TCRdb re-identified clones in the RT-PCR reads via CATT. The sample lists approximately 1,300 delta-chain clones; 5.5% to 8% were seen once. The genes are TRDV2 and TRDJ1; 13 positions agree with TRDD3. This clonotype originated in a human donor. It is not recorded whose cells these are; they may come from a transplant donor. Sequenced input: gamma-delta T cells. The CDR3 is CACDTVGLGDTYADKLIF. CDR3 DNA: TGTGCCTGTGACACTGTAGGACTGGGGGATACGTACGCCGATAAACTCATCTTT.